This TCR beta chain was identified during a study of blood T cell repertoires in COVID-19. Original processing methods: Amplification from reference gene primers served as the basis for estimated nucleated cell counts. Profiled with immunoSEQ multiplex PCR; TCRdb holds only in-frame clones, not every one. V, J and clone size are those of that table, while D and trimming were read from the DNA. This table has around 300,000 clones, around 88% appearing once. The CDR3 is 14 residues long. V gave up 4 bases and J gave up 5 bases; unmatched junction bases: 6. CDR1 is MNHEY, CDR2 SVGEGT, per germline. The specimen sequenced was peripheral blood. V gene TRBV6-2 or TRBV6-3 combines with J gene TRBJ2-3; 7 bases align to TRBD2. The origin of this receptor is a man aged 25-45 years with active or convalescent COVID-19. As DNA, the CDR3 is TGTGCCAGCAGTTTAGGGCGGGAGATAGATACGCAGTATTTT. As protein: CASSLGREIDTQYF.